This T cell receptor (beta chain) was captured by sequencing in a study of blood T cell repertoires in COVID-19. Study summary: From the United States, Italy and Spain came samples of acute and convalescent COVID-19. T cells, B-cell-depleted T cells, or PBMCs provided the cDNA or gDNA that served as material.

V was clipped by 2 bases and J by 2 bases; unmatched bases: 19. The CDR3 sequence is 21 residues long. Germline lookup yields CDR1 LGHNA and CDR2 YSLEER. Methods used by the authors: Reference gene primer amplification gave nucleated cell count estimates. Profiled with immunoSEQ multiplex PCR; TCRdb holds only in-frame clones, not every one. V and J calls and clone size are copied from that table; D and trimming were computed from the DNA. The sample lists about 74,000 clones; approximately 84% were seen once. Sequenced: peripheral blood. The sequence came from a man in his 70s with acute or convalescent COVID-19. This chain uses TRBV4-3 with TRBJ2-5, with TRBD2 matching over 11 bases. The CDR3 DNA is TGCGCCAGCAGCCAAAGGCCCCTTACTAGCGGGGGCGCACGCCCACAAGAGACCCAGTACTTC. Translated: CASSQRPLTSGGARPQETQYF.